This entry describes one TCR beta chain. This record comes from a study of cytomegalovirus exposure and HLA in healthy donors. Generated by immunoSEQ multiplex PCR, the TCRdb table keeps only in-frame clones and is missing some. Here the sample spans about 58,000 clones, roughly nine tenths being singletons. The CDR3 totals 13 residues. Germline V gene lookup returns CDR1 SGHNT and CDR2 YENEEA. V was trimmed by 5 bases and J by 6 bases, leaving 11 bases between them. The source is a man aged 18-30 years in good health and CMV-seronegative. The rearrangement links TRBV11-3 to TRBJ2-1; D not resolved. Material: PBMCs. The CDR3 is CASSQTYSNEQFF. CDR3 coding DNA: TGTGCCAGCAGCCAAACGTACAGCAATGAGCAGTTCTTC.